Reported below is one T cell receptor beta chain. This specimen belongs to a study of blood T cells in healthy people across ages. Through a sample-barcoded 5' primer and a J-beta primer mix, a second PCR was run for about 7 to 12 cycles. TCRdb recomputed calls from the 5' RACE reads with MiXCR, one row per CDR3 protein. Seen here are a few hundred thousand distinct CDR3 sequences, 27% observed once, and the top ten hold about 18%. This CDR3 region has 16 residues. Germline V gene data show CDR1 as SGHRS and CDR2 as YFSETQ. After removal of 0 bases from V and 4 bases from J, the junction contained 5 bases not matched to a gene.

The rearrangement uses TRBV5-1 and TRBJ2-3, with 10 nucleotides matching TRBD2. This TCR was recovered from a woman aged 70-85 years in good health. Input material: blood. As DNA, the CDR3 is TGCGCCAGCAGCTTGGCTAAGCGGGGGGGCCCAGATACGCAGTATTTT. Its protein product is CASSLAKRGGPDTQYF.